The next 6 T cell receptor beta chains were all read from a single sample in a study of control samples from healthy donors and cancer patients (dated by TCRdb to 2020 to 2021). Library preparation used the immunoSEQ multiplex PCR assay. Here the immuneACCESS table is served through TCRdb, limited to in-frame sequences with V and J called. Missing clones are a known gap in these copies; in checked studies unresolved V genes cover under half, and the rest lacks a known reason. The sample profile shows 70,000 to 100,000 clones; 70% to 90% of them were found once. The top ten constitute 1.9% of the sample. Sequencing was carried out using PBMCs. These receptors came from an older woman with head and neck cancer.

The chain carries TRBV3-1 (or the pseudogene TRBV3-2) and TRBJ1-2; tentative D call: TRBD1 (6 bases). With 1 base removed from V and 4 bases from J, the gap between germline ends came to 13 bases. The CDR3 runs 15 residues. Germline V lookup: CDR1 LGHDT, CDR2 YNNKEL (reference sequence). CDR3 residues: CASSQADSGIYGYTF. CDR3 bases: TGTGCCAGCAGCCAAGCGGACAGCGGAATCTATGGCTACACCTTC.

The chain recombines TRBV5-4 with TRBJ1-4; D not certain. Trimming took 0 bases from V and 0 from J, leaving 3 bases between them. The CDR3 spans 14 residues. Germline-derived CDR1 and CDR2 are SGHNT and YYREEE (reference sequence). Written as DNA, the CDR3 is TGTGCCAGCAGCTTGGGTACAACTAATGAAAAACTGTTTTTT. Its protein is CASSLGTTNEKLFF.

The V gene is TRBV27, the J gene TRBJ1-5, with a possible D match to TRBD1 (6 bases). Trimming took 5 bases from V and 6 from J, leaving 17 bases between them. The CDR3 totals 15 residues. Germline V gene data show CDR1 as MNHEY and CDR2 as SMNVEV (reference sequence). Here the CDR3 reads CASSPNLQGPQPQHF. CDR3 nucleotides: TGTGCCAGCAGTCCCAACCTACAGGGACCTCAGCCCCAGCATTTT.

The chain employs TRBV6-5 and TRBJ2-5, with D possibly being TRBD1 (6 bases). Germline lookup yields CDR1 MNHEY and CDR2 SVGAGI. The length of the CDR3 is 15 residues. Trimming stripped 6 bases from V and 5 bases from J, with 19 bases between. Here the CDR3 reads CASRHYQTGVETQYF. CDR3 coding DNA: TGTGCCAGCAGACATTACCAGACAGGTGTTGAGACCCAGTACTTC.

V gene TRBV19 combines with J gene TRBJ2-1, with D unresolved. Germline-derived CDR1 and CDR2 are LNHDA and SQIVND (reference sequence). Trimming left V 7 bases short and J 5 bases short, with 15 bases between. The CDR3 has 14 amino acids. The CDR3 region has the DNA TGTGCCAGTACCGTAGGTAATTTCAACAATGAGCAGTTCTTC. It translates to CASTVGNFNNEQFF.

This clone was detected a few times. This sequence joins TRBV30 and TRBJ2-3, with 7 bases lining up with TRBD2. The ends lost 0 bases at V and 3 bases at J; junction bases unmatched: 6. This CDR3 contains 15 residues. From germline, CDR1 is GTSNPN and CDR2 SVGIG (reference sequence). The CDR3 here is CAWSVGGRETDTQYF. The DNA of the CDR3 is TGTGCCTGGAGTGTCGGTGGGCGGGAGACAGATACGCAGTATTTT.